This T cell receptor (beta chain) was documented in a study of post-analysis software for immune sequencing data. Concerning this clonotype: The antigen is unknown.

Points from the study as a whole: Same-batch preparations were strongly co-clustered by F measure. Elevated frequency relative to controls characterized roughly 5 TRBV segments in patients, TRBV5-6, TRBV5-1 and TRBV20-1 among them.

The CDR3 spans 11 residues. Germline loops: CDR1 SQVTM, CDR2 ANQGSEA. Trimming pared 4 bases from V and 4 bases from J, leaving 7 bases between. The TCR beta cDNA libraries contained unique molecular identifiers. The authors obtained some 500,000 cDNA molecules from about 0.94 to 9.7 million T cells. MiXCR was run by TCRdb on the PCR reads, yielding one entry per CDR3 protein. Among hundreds of thousands of distinct CDR3 sequences listed, about 44% were seen once. The rearrangement uses TRBV29-1 and TRBJ1-1; no reliable D call. The receptor comes from a girl between 5 and 17 years old with multiple sclerosis. The sample consisted of blood. CDR3 bases: TGCAGCGTTGTGTCGGCCACTGAAGCTTTCTTT. Translated: CSVVSATEAFF.